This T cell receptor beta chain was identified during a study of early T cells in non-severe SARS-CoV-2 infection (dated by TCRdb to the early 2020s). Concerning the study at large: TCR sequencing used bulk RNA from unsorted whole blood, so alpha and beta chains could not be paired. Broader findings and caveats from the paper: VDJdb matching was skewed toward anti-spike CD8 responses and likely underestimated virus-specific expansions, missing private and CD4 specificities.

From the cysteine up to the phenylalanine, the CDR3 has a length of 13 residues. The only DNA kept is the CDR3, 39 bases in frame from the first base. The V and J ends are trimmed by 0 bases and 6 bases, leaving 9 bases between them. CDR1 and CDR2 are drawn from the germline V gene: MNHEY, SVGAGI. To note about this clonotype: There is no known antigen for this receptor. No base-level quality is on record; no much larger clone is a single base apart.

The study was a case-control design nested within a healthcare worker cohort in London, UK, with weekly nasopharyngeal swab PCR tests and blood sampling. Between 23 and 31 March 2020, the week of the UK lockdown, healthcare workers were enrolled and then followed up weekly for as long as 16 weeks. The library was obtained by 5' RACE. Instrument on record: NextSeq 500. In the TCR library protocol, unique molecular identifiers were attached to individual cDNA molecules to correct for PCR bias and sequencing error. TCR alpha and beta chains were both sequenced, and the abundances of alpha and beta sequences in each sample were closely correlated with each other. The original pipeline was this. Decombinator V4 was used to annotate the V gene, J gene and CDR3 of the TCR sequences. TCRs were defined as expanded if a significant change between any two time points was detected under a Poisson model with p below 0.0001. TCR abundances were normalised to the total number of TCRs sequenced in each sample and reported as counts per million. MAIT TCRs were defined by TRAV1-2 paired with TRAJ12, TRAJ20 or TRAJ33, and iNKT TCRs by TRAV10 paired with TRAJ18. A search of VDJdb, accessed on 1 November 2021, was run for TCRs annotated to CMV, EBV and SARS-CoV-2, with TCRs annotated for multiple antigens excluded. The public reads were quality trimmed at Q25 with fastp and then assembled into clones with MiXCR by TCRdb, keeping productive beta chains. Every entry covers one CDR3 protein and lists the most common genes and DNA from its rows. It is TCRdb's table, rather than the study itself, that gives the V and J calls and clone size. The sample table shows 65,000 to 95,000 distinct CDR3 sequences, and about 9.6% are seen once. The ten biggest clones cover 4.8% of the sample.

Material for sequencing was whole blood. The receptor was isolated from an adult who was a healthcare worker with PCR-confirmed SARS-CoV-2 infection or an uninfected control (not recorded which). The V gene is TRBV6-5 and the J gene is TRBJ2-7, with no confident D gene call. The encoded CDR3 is CASSYSSIGEQYF. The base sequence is TGTGCCAGCAGTTACTCGTCTATCGGCGAGCAGTACTTC.